This TCR beta chain was recovered during a study of OX40 agonist ivuxolimab in advanced cancers. Study details: Intravenous ivuxolimab at 0.01 to 10 mg/kg was given to patients every 2 weeks.

The method was immunoSEQ multiplex PCR; TCRdb's version includes in-frame clones alone and lacks a portion of them. The sample contains roughly 79,000 clones, approximately 80% of which appear only once. General study results and limits: The study found that CD8+ T cells averaged more expanded clones than CD4+. Researchers did not determine the expanded peripheral T cells' antigen specificity. At 0.1 to 3.0 mg/kg, CD4+ and CD8+ blood T cells expanded clonally by week 6.

This clone appeared a single time. What it binds is unknown. There are 18 residues in the CDR3. Trimming took 1 base from V and 0 from J; bases not matched to a gene: 11. Germline CDR1 is SGHVS and CDR2 is FNYEAQ. The receptor was isolated from an adult with an advanced solid tumor such as melanoma, head and neck, liver or kidney cancer. Sample: CD4+ or CD8+ T cells sorted from blood, taken in a trial of the OX40 agonist ivuxolimab. The V and J genes are TRBV7-6 and TRBJ2-5, with 7 nucleotides matching TRBD1. The CDR3 bases are TGTGCCAGCAGCTTAGACAATAGACAGGGCGGTTACCAAGAGACCCAGTACTTC. This sequence encodes CASSLDNRQGGYQETQYF.